Presented here are 2 T cell receptor beta chains from one specimen sequenced in a study of human T cells and chemical hapten exposure. Each CDR3 protein is one row after TCRdb ran MiXCR on the RACE reads. Here the sample spans about 92,000 distinct CDR3 sequences, approximately 10% being singletons. Time point defined: patch test 3, about 24 weeks after DPC sensitization. As to treatment: therapeutic diphenylcyclopropenone sensitization with weekly scalp DPC. Material: whole blood, obtained in connection with sensitization to the hapten diphenylcyclopropenone (DPC). Receptor source: a woman aged 30 to 39 with alopecia areata. Some clones in this sample may be carry-over from other donors' samples.

The table lists this clonotype with many counts. The rearrangement uses TRBV20-1 and TRBJ2-1; 8 bases fit TRBD2. The CDR3 length is 15 residues. Germline CDR1 reads DFQATT; CDR2 reads SNEGSKA (reference sequence). V shed 6 bases, J shed 12 bases, and the junction held 19 bases outside the gene matches. The CDR3 nucleotides are TGCAGTGCGCCGAGCCCCCTTGGGCGGGGGGACGTGCAGTTCTTC. Its protein product is CSAPSPLGRGDVQFF.

The rearrangement links TRBV27 to TRBJ1-3; D gene uncertain. Trimming removed 5 bases at V and 1 base at J, with 9 bases between. Germline CDR1 is MNHEY and CDR2 is SMNVEV (reference sequence). The CDR3 loop spans 14 amino acids. Here the CDR3 reads CASSNLGSGNTIYF. The CDR3, as DNA: TGTGCCAGCAGTAATTTAGGTTCTGGAAACACCATATATTTT.